This entry features one TCR beta chain sequence. Its specificity is unknown. The sample comes from a study of T cell repertoires in cytomegalovirus infection. Turning to the study itself: The authors used CMV epitopes that were HLA-C-restricted (recently identified) and HLA-B-restricted (well studied). Matching HLA type and CMV infection were both indicated by public TCR beta signatures.

TCRdb re-called the reads with MiXCR, one entry per CDR3 protein. The sample consists of about 500,000 distinct CDR3 sequences, 30% to 40% of them appearing once. CDR1 is SGHDN, CDR2 FVKESK, per germline. The length of the CDR3 is 11 residues. The V and J ends lost 10 bases and 4 bases, in that order; junction bases with no gene match: 3. Sample: cultured PBMCs, taken from culture after CMV antigen stimulation. The chain is built from TRBV14 and TRBJ1-2; 7 bases are a match to TRBD1. This TCR came from a human donor in good health (CMV status not recorded). Some clones in this sample may be carry-over from other donors' samples. The CDR3 coding sequence is TGTGCCATCAGGGACAGCTATGGCTACACCTTC. Translation: CAIRDSYGYTF.